This T cell receptor (beta chain) was documented in a study of blood T cell repertoires in COVID-19 (TCRdb year 2020). Concerning the study at large: The collaborator samples originated in the United States, Italy and Spain and spanned the acute and convalescent phases of COVID-19. The material from the prospective study consisted of cDNA or gDNA derived from T cells, B-cell-depleted T cells, or PBMCs. Subjects who had been exposed to COVID-19, were actively infected with it, or had recovered from it provided the deeply sampled blood TCRbeta repertoires that made up the dataset. The repertoires were made available in a free public database intended to serve as a resource for research on the immune response to SARS-CoV-2. The samples were drawn from the first 160 participants of the ongoing ImmuneRACE study and from 1,200 or so subjects provided by 6 global collaborators. Nearly every sample came with metadata listing a de-identified subject ID, COVID-19 status, age in years and sex. Where available, HLA class I and class II types were taken from metadata supplied by the sample provider and were not determined by assay-based typing.

Taken from the germline V gene (reference sequence), the CDR1 and CDR2 loops are LGHDT and YNNKEL. The CDR3 measures 15 amino acids from cysteine to phenylalanine. Kept here is only the CDR3 DNA, which spans 45 bases and is read in frame from base 1. Between the V and J ends, shortened by 3 bases and 5 bases respectively, the junction contains 11 bases. About this clone itself: The specificity of this receptor is unknown. Base-call qualities are not available, and no considerably larger clone is one nucleotide away.

TCRbeta CDR3 regions were amplified from genomic DNA by means of the immunoSEQ Assay, a bias-controlled multiplex PCR. Under the source paper's analysis protocol: The number of nucleated cells in each sample was estimated by amplification of reference gene primers within the assay. To quantify the absolute abundance of each unique TCRbeta CDR3 rearrangement, sequence reads were collapsed and filtered. Productive Simpson clonality was computed per sample as the square root of Simpson's diversity index over productive rearrangements. The clones in this table, taken by TCRdb from immuneACCESS, are in-frame only. Not every clone is retained; where verified, under half of the shortfall comes from an unresolved V gene, and the cause of the rest is unknown. V and J calls and clone size are copied from that table; D and trimming were computed from the DNA. The sample data list about 59,000 clones, and roughly 90% of these were observed just once. The leading ten clones occupy about 17% of the sample.

Collaborating institutions collected whole blood in K2EDTA tubes following their own protocols. For TCRbeta analysis, collaborators shipped samples as frozen whole blood, isolated PBMCs, or DNA extracted from either of those sample types. Overall results and qualifications from the work: How much clinical and demographic metadata was included differed by source and by participant, and the metadata was provided uncurated.

This sequence originates from a man older than 75 with acute or convalescent COVID-19. Material: peripheral blood. The chain links TRBV3-1 (or the pseudogene TRBV3-2) with TRBJ1-6, with TRBD1 as a weak D call on 5 bases. The CDR3 loop reads CASSHGGWDNSPLHF. The sequenced DNA: TGTGCCAGCAGCCACGGGGGATGGGATAATTCACCCCTCCACTTT.